At least ten counts were recorded for the clone carrying this T cell receptor beta chain. This record belongs to a study of blood T cell repertoires in COVID-19. The V and J ends lost 1 base and 4 bases respectively, with 13 bases between them. Germline CDR1 SGHTA, CDR2 FQGTGA. The CDR3 covers 16 residues. The protocol was immunoSEQ multiplex PCR, while the TCRdb copy is restricted to in-frame clones and leaves out a portion. The sample includes 250,000 to 300,000 clones, around 83% of them seen just once. The rearrangement uses TRBV7-3 and TRBJ2-2; D is uncertain. The source material was peripheral blood. The origin of this receptor is a man older than 75 with acute or convalescent COVID-19. CDR3 DNA: TGTGCCAGCAGCTTAATGTCCCGCGGCGGCACCGGGGAGCTGTTTTTT. It specifies CASSLMSRGGTGELFF.